The clone carrying this T cell receptor beta chain occurred a few times. This table comes from immunoSEQ multiplex PCR, and its TCRdb copy is limited to in-frame clones, with some not included. The repertoire holds around 170,000 clones, with over 80% as singletons. These data belong to a study of blood T cell repertoires in COVID-19. Germline-derived CDR1 and CDR2 are SNHLY and FYNNEI. The CDR3 runs 18 residues. V lost 4 bases to trimming and J lost 3 bases; unmatched junction nucleotides: 10. The clonotype was recovered from a woman in her fifties or sixties with acute or convalescent COVID-19. V gene TRBV2 combines with J gene TRBJ1-6, with 9 bases that match TRBD1. Sample: peripheral blood. CDR3 amino acids: CASSVPGQGNFYNSPLHF. DNA for the CDR3: TGTGCCAGCAGTGTGCCGGGACAGGGAAACTTCTATAATTCACCCCTCCACTTT.